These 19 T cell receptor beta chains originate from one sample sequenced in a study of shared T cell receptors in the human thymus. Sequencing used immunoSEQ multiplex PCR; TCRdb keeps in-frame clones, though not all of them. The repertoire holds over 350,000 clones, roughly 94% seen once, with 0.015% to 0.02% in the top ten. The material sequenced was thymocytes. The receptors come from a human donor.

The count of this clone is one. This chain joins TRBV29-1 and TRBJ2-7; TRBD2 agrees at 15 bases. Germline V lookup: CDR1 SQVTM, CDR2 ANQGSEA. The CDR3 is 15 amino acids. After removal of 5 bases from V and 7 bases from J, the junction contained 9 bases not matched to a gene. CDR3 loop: CSVPRTSGRAGEQYF. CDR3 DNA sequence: TGCAGCGTTCCTAGGACTAGCGGGAGGGCGGGAGAGCAGTACTTC.

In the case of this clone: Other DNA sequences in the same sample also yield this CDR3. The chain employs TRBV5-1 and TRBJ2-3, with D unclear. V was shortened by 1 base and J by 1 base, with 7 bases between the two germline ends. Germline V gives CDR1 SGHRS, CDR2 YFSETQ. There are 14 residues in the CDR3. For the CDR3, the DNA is TGCGCCAGCAGCTTGAACAGACGCACAGATACGCAGTATTTT. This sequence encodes CASSLNRRTDTQYF. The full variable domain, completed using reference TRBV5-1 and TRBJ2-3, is KAGVTQTPRYLIKTRGQQVTLSCSPISGHRSVSWYQQTPGQGLQFLFEYFSETQRNKGNFPGRFSGRQFSNSRSEMNVSTLELGDSALYLCASSLNRRTDTQYFGPGTRLTVL.

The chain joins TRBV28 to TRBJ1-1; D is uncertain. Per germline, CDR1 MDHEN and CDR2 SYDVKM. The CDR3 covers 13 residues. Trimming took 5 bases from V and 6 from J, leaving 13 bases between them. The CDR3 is CASSPVQSAEAFF. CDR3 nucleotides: TGTGCCAGCAGTCCCGTTCAGTCCGCTGAAGCTTTCTTT.

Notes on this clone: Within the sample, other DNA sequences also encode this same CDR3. The CDR3 loop reads CASSPVTSRLARNYEQYF. The CDR3 region has the DNA TGCGCCAGCAGCCCGGTAACGTCCAGACTCGCCAGAAACTACGAGCAGTACTTC. This sequence joins TRBV5-1 and TRBJ2-7; D is ambiguous. Trimming removed 4 bases at V and 3 bases at J, with 26 bases between. CDR1 is SGHRS, CDR2 YFSETQ, per germline. There are 18 residues in the CDR3.

CDR3 DNA sequence: TGTGCCAGCAGCTCCGACAAACCTGCCCCTGAGAATGAGCAGTTCTTC. Translating it yields CASSSDKPAPENEQFF. The chain combines TRBV7-2 with TRBJ2-1; no clear D gene. Germline V gene sequence: CDR1 SGHTA, CDR2 FQGNSA. Between the trimmed V and J ends, which lost 4 bases and 7 bases, there was a span of 20 bases. The CDR3 sequence is 16 residues long.

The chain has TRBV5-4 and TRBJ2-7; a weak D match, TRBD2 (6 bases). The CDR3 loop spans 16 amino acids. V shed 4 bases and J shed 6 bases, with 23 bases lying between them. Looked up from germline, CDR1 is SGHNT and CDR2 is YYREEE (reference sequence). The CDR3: CASSPSPGLPLAEQYF. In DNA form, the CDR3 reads TGTGCCAGCAGCCCAAGTCCAGGACTACCCCTAGCCGAGCAGTACTTC.

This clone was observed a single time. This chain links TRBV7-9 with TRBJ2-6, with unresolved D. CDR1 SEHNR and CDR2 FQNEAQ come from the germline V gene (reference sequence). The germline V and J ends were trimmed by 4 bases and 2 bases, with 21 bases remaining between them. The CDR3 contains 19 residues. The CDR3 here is CASSSGPDGPPAGANVLTF. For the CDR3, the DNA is TGTGCCAGCAGCTCAGGACCTGACGGCCCTCCCGCTGGGGCCAACGTCCTGACTTTC. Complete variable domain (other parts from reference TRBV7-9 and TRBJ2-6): DTGVSQNPRHKITKRGQNVTFRCDPISEHNRLYWYRQTLGQGPEFLTYFQNEAQLEKSRLLSDRFSAERPKGSFSTLEIQRTEQGDSAMYLCASSSGPDGPPAGANVLTFGAGSRLTVL.

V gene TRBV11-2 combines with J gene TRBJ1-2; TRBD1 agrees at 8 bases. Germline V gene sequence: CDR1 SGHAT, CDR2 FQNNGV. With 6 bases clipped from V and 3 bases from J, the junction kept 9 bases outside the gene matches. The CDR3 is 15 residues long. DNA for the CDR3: TGTGCCAGCAGAAACCGACAGGGGAAGGACTATGGCTACACCTTC. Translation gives CASRNRQGKDYGYTF.

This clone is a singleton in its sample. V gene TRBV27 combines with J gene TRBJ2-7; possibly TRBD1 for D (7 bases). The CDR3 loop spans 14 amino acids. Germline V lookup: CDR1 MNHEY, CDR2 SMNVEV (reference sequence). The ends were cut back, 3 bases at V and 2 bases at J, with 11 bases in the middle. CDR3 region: CASSLQGGAYEQYF. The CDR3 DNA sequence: TGTGCCAGCAGTTTGCAGGGGGGTGCCTACGAGCAGTACTTC.

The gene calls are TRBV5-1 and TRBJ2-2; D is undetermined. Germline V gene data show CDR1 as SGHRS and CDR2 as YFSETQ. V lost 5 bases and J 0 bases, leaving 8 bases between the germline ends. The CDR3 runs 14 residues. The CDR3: CASSVPPNTGELFF. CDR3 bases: TGCGCCAGCAGTGTTCCCCCGAACACCGGGGAGCTGTTTTTT.

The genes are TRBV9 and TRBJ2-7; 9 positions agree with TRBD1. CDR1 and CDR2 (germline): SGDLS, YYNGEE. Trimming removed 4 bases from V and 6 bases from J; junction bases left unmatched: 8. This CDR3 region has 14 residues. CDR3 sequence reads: CASSSGTGYGEQYF. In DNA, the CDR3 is TGTGCCAGCAGCTCCGGGACAGGGTACGGCGAGCAGTACTTC.

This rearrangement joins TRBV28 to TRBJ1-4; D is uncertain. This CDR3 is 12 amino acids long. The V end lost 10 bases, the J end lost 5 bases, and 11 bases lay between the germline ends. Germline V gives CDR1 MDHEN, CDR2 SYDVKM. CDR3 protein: CATKLANEKLFF. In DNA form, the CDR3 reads TGTGCCACAAAACTAGCAAATGAAAAACTGTTTTTT.

The CDR3, as DNA: TGTGCCAGCAGTTTACTATCTAGTTACTACGAGCAGTACTTC. Protein product: CASSLLSSYYEQYF. The chain recombines TRBV28 with TRBJ2-7; D not certain. V was shortened by 2 bases and J by 3 bases, with 11 bases between the two germline ends. The CDR3 is made up of 14 amino acids. Germline CDR1 and CDR2: MDHEN and SYDVKM.

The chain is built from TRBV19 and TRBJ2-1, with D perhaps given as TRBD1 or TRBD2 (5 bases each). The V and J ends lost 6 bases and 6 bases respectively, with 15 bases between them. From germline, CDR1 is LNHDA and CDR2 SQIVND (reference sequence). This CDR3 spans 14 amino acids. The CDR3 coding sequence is TGTGCCAGTAGCGATGAGATTGGGGGCAATGAGCAGTTCTTC. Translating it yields CASSDEIGGNEQFF.

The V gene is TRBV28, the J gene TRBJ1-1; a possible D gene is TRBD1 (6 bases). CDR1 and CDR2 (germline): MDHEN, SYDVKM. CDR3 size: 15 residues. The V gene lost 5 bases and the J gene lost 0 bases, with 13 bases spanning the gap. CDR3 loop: CASSPGGALNTEAFF. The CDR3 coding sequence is TGTGCCAGCAGTCCCGGGGGGGCCCTGAACACTGAAGCTTTCTTT.

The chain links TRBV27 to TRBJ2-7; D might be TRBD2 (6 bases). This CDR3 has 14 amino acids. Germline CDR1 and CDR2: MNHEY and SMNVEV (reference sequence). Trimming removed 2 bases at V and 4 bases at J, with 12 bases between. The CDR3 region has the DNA TGTGCCAGCAGTTTACACCGGGGGATTTACGAGCAGTACTTC. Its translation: CASSLHRGIYEQYF.

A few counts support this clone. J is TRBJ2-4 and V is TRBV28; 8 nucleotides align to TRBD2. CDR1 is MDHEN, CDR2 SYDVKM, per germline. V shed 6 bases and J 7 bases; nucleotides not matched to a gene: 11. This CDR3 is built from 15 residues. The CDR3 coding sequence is TGTGCCAGCAGGCTAAAAAGCGGGAGATGGAACATTCAGTACTTC. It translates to CASRLKSGRWNIQYF.

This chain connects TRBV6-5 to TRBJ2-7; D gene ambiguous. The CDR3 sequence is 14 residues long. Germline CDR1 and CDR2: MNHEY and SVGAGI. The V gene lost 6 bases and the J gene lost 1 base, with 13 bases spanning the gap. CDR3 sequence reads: CASSPGRMSYEQYF. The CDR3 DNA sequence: TGTGCCAGCAGCCCCGGCCGAATGTCCTACGAGCAGTACTTC.

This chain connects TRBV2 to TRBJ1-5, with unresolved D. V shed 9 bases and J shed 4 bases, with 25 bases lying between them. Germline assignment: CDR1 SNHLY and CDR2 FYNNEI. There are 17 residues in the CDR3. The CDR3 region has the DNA TGTGCCAGTAATGCGGGCCCGCCCTCATGGAGAAATCAGCCCCAGCATTTT. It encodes CASNAGPPSWRNQPQHF.